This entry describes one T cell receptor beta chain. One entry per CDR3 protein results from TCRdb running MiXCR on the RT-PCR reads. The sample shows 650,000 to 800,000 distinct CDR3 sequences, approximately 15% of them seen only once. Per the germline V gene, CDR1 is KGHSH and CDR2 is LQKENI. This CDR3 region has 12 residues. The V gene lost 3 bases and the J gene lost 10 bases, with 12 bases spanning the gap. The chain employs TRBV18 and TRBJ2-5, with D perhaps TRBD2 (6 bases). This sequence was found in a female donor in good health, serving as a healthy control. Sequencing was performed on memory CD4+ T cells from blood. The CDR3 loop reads CASSPTRGNQYF. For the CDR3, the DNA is TGTGCCAGCTCACCCACCCGGGGGAACCAGTACTTC.